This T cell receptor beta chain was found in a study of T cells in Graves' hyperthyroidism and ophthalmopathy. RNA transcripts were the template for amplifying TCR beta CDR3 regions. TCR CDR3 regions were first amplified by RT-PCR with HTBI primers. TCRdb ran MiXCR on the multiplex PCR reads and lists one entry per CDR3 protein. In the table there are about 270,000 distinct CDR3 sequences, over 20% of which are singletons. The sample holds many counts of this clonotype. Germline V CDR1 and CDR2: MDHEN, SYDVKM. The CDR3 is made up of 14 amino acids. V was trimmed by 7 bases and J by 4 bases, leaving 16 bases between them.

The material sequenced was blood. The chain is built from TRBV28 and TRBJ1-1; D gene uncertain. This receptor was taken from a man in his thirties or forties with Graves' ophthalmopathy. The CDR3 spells CASISYVTATEAFF. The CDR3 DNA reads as TGTGCCAGCATCTCCTACGTTACGGCCACTGAAGCTTTCTTT. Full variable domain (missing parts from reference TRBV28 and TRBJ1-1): DVKVTQSSRYLVKRTGEKVFLECVQDMDHENMFWYRQDPGLGLRLIYFSYDVKMKEKGDIPEGYSVSREKKERFSLILESASTNQTSMYLCASISYVTATEAFFGQGTRLTVV.